These 18 T cell receptor beta chains originate from one sample sequenced in a study of lymphopenia after photon versus proton radiotherapy. The repertoire was sequenced with immunoSEQ multiplex PCR; TCRdb's copy has only in-frame clones and lacks some. The sample shows tens of thousands of clones, about 85% of them seen only once. The specimen comprised peripheral blood, sampled from a patient treated with photon-based radiotherapy. The receptors come from a man aged 35 to 55 with gastric cancer.

The chain joins TRBV6-1 to TRBJ1-4, with D uncertain. CDR3 length: 12 residues. V was pared by 6 bases and J by 3 bases, with 5 bases between. Germline CDR1 and CDR2: MNHNS and SASEGT. The CDR3 loop reads CASRSPNEKLFF. CDR3 sequence (DNA): TGTGCCAGCAGGTCCCCTAATGAAAAACTGTTTTTT.

The chain has TRBV13 and TRBJ2-2, with TRBD2 identical over 9 bases. The junction had 19 bases not matched to a gene; V was cut back by 4 bases and J by 7 bases. CDR1 and CDR2 (germline): PRHDT, FYEKMQ (reference sequence). CDR3 length: 19 amino acids. The CDR3 sequence: CASSSTPHYSGGRGGELFF. CDR3 DNA sequence: TGTGCCAGCAGCTCTACCCCCCACTATAGCGGGGGCAGGGGCGGGGAGCTGTTTTTT.

The CDR3 sequence: CASSSTENQPQHF. The CDR3 nucleotides read TGTGCCAGCAGTAGCACAGAAAATCAGCCCCAGCATTTT. The chain recombines TRBV2 with TRBJ1-5; D unclear. Germline CDR1 is SNHLY and CDR2 is FYNNEI. V was pared by 5 bases and J by 4 bases, with 9 bases between. This CDR3 is 13 amino acids long.

As DNA, the CDR3 is TGTGCCAGCAGGTCCTTGCAGGCAACCTACGAGCAGTACTTC. Protein sequence: CASRSLQATYEQYF. The chain uses TRBV27 and TRBJ2-7; D call uncertain. Germline lookup yields CDR1 MNHEY and CDR2 SMNVEV (reference sequence). Trimming left V 6 bases short and J 2 bases short, with 14 bases between. The CDR3 has 14 amino acids.

The table lists this clone with a few counts. The V gene is TRBV7-9, the J gene TRBJ1-2; D is undetermined. V was cut by 4 bases and J by 6 bases, with 9 bases left in between. The length of the CDR3 is 12 residues. Germline lookup yields CDR1 SEHNR and CDR2 FQNEAQ (reference sequence). The CDR3 reads CASSWAGHGYTF. CDR3 in DNA: TGTGCCAGCAGCTGGGCCGGCCATGGCTACACCTTC.

This rearrangement joins TRBV7-6 to TRBJ1-1; 8 bases align to TRBD1. The V segment lost 4 bases and the J segment 4 bases; nucleotides outside the gene matches: 8. Germline-derived CDR1 and CDR2 are SGHVS and FNYEAQ. The CDR3 is made up of 15 amino acids. In DNA, the CDR3 is TGTGCCAGCAGCTCCACAGGGGGACTGGGCACTGAAGCTTTCTTT. It is translated as CASSSTGGLGTEAFF.

The gene calls are TRBV11-3 and TRBJ2-2, with D perhaps matching TRBD1 (6 bases). V gave up 4 bases and J gave up 4 bases, with 10 bases separating them. This CDR3 is built from 14 residues. The germline V gene has CDR1 SGHNT and CDR2 YENEEA. CDR3 sequence (DNA): TGTGCCAGCAGCTCAAACAGGGTCACCGGGGAGCTGTTTTTT. Its protein is CASSSNRVTGELFF.

This clone was recorded a few times. The chain employs TRBV7-9 and TRBJ2-3; D gene ambiguous. V gave up 3 bases and J gave up 5 bases, with 6 bases separating them. The length of the CDR3 is 12 residues. From germline, CDR1 is SEHNR and CDR2 FQNEAQ (reference sequence). Written as DNA, the CDR3 is TGTGCCAGCAGCTTGTACGGAGATACGCAGTATTTT. Protein: CASSLYGDTQYF.

This sequence joins TRBV9 and TRBJ1-5; D remains ambiguous. CDR1 is SGDLS, CDR2 YYNGEE, per germline. The V gene lost 0 bases and the J gene lost 9 bases, with 13 bases spanning the gap. The CDR3 loop spans 14 amino acids. The CDR3 is CASSVVARGGPQHF. The DNA of the CDR3 is TGTGCCAGCAGCGTAGTGGCACGGGGAGGGCCCCAGCATTTT.

The J gene is TRBJ1-1, the V gene TRBV25-1; maybe TRBD1 (6 bases). The V end was cut by 3 bases, the J end by 0 bases, with 11 bases between. The CDR3 extends over 15 amino acids. Germline lookup yields CDR1 MGHDK and CDR2 SYGVNS. The CDR3 here is CASSDVGAVNTEAFF. The DNA for the CDR3 is TGTGCCAGCAGTGATGTGGGGGCTGTGAACACTGAAGCTTTCTTT.

The gene calls are TRBV19 and TRBJ1-1; unclear D gene. V was shortened by 7 bases and J by 10 bases, with 13 bases between the two germline ends. This CDR3 has 11 residues. Germline values: CDR1 LNHDA, CDR2 SQIVND (reference sequence). DNA of the CDR3: TGTGCCAGTAATTCAAAGGTTGGAGCTTTCTTT. It specifies CASNSKVGAFF.

The rearrangement links TRBV5-1 to TRBJ2-7; a weak D match, TRBD2 (5 bases). V was pared by 2 bases and J by 0 bases, with 9 bases between. CDR1 SGHRS and CDR2 YFSETQ come from the germline V gene. CDR3 length: 14 amino acids. CDR3 region: CASSLHGNSYEQYF. In DNA form, the CDR3 reads TGCGCCAGCAGCTTACACGGGAACTCCTACGAGCAGTACTTC.

This chain connects TRBV25-1 to TRBJ2-2; perhaps TRBD1 as D (6 bases). CDR3 size: 16 residues. Trimming removed 2 bases at V and 1 base at J, with 11 bases between. Germline values: CDR1 MGHDK, CDR2 SYGVNS. As DNA, the CDR3 is TGTGCCAGCAGTGAAGGGGGCGTTAAGAACACCGGGGAGCTGTTTTTT. As protein: CASSEGGVKNTGELFF.

The chain employs TRBV9 and TRBJ2-3; TRBD1 or TRBD2 may be the D gene (6 bases each). The germline CDR1 and CDR2 sequences are SGDLS and YYNGEE. This CDR3 has 16 residues. V was clipped by 0 bases and J by 3 bases, with 14 bases between them. The CDR3 sequence is CASSVVTGAGTDTQYF. Written as DNA, the CDR3 is TGTGCCAGCAGCGTAGTAACGGGGGCCGGGACAGATACGCAGTATTTT.

The J gene is TRBJ1-2, the V gene TRBV9, with 8 bases aligning to TRBD1. The V gene's germline CDR1 is SGDLS and CDR2 YYNGEE. The CDR3 covers 14 residues. V lost 6 bases to trimming and J lost 8 bases; unmatched junction nucleotides: 12. In DNA form, the CDR3 reads TGTGCCAGCACTTCACAGGGGGGGGCCAAAGGCTACACCTTC. Translated: CASTSQGGAKGYTF.

This clone was seen a single time. This rearrangement joins TRBV18 to TRBJ2-1; TRBD2 matches 10 bases. The ends lost 0 bases at V and 9 bases at J; junction bases unmatched: 8. This CDR3 comprises 16 residues. Germline CDR1 and CDR2: KGHSH and LQKENI. The CDR3 spells CASSPPVLAGVGEQFF. CDR3 DNA sequence: TGTGCCAGCTCACCACCGGTCCTAGCGGGGGTTGGTGAGCAGTTCTTC.

This clone was counted between two and nine times. The rearrangement uses TRBV10-3 and TRBJ2-5; 8 bases match TRBD1. This CDR3 is built from 14 residues. Germline lookup yields CDR1 ENHRY and CDR2 SYGVKD. J was trimmed by 3 bases and V by 6 bases; bases with no gene match: 6. The CDR3 coding sequence is TGTGCCATCAGCGAACGACAGGGGAAAGAGACCCAGTACTTC. Translation gives CAISERQGKETQYF.

V and J are TRBV9 and TRBJ2-2; D possibly corresponds to TRBD1 (5 bases). This CDR3 is built from 15 residues. Trimming took off 1 base at V and 2 bases at J, with 9 bases between the two ends. Per germline, CDR1 SGDLS and CDR2 YYNGEE. The CDR3, as DNA: TGTGCCAGCAGCGTATTACAGGCAAACACCGGGGAGCTGTTTTTT. Translated, it gives CASSVLQANTGELFF.